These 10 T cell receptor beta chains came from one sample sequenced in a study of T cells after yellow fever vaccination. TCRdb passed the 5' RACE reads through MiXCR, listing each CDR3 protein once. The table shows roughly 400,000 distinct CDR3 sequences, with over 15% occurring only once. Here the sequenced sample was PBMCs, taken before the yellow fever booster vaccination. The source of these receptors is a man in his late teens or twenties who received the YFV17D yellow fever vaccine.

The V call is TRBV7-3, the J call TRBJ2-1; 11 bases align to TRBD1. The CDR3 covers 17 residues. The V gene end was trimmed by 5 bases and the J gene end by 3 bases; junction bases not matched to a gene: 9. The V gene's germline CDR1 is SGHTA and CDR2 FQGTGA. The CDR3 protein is CASSPQPGTGGYNEQFF. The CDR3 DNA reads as TGTGCCAGCAGCCCGCAGCCCGGGACAGGGGGCTACAATGAGCAGTTCTTC.

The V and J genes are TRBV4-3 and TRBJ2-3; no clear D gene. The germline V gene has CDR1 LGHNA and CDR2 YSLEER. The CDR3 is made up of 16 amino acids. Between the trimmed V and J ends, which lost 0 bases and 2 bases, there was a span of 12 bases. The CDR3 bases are TGCGCCAGCAGCCAAGATATCCGATATGTCACAGATACGCAGTATTTT. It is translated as CASSQDIRYVTDTQYF.

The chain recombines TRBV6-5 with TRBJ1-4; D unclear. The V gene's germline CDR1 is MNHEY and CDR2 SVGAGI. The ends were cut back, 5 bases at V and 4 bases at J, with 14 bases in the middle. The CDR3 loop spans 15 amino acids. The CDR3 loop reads CASSLSPSGNEKLFF. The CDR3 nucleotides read TGTGCCAGCAGTCTGTCCCCTTCGGGTAATGAAAAACTGTTTTTT.

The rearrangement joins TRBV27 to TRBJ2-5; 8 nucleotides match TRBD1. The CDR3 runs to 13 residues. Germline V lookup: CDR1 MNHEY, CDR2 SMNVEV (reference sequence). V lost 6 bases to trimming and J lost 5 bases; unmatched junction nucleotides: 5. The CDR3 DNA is TGTGCCAGCAGGCAGGGGGCGGCGGAGACCCAGTACTTC. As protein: CASRQGAAETQYF.

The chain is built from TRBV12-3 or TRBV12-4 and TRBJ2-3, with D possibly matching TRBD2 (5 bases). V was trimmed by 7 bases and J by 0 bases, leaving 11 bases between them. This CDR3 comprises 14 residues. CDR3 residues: CASKEGLSTDTQYF. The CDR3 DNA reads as TGTGCCAGCAAAGAGGGATTAAGCACAGATACGCAGTATTTT.

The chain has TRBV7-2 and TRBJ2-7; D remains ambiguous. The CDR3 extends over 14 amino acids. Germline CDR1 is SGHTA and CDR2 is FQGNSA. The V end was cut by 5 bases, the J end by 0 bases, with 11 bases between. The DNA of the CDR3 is TGTGCCAGCAGCCTGTCGGACGCCTCCTACGAGCAGTACGTC. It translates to CASSLSDASYEQYV.

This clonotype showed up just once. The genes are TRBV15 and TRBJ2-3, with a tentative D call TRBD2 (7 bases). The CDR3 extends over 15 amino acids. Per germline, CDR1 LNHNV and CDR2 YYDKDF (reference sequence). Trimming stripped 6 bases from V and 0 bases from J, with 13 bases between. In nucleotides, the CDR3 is TGTGCCACCAGTAGGGGGGGGACAAGCACAGATACGCAGTATTTT. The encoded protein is CATSRGGTSTDTQYF.

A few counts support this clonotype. The CDR3 coding sequence is TGTGCCACCACGACTAGGGGAGAGACCCAGTACTTC. This translates into CATTTRGETQYF. The chain employs TRBV27 and TRBJ2-5, with a weak D call TRBD2 (6 bases). V was cut by 10 bases and J by 4 bases, with 13 bases left in between. Germline lookup yields CDR1 MNHEY and CDR2 SMNVEV (reference sequence). The CDR3 is 12 residues long.

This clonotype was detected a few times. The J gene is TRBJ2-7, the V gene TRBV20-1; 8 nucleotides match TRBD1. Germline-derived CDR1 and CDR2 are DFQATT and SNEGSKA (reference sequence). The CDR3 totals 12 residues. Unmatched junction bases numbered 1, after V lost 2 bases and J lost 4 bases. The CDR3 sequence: CSARRQGYEQYV. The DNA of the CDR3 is TGCAGTGCTAGAAGACAGGGGTACGAGCAGTACGTC.

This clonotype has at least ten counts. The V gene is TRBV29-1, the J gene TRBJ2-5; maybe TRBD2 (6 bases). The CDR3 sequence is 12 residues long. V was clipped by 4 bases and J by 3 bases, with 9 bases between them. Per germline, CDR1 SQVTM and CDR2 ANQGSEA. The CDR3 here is CSVVPGEETQYF. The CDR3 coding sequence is TGCAGCGTTGTCCCGGGGGAAGAGACCCAGTACTTC.